This TCR beta chain stems from a study of blood T cells in healthy people across ages (dated by TCRdb to the mid-2010s). For the wider study: Template switching captured roughly one uniquely barcoded TCR beta cDNA molecule per two T cells in model experiments. Using deep sequencing normalized with unique cDNA molecular identifiers, the study measured how TCR beta repertoire diversity changes with age. Four age groups were formed from the donors: young (average 16 years), middle-aged (around 39), aged (over 55) and long-lived (roughly 88). Donors of different ages were randomly distributed across sequencing lanes to avoid experimental bias. Using the same blood draw, the study looked at two additional independent replicas of 1 million unique cDNA reads for two donors, one aged 18 to 29 and the other aged 80 or older. Overall study outcomes, separate from this receptor: Compared with the aged group, more naive CD4+ T cells, fewer expanded clones and increased TCR diversity were shown by the long-lived group, suggesting age selection. Observed TCR beta diversity per million T cells fell roughly linearly with age, and a significant reduction was already apparent by age around 40. Observed TCR beta diversity correlated strongly with the percentage of naive T cells measured by flow cytometry. Since profiling was done on bulk unsorted PBMCs, naive and antigen-experienced compartments could not be conclusively compared. The CMV infection status of donors was not known, potentially confounding age-related changes in expanded clonotypes. Estimates of total diversity from one million sequenced T cells were regarded as lower bounds and underestimates.

Concerning this clonotype: No cognate antigen has been identified for it. Base quality data are lacking; no much larger clone is found one base away.

The donors were about 40 Caucasian individuals from Russia, aged roughly 6 to 100 years, who were systemically healthy. Approximately 9.7 milliliters of peripheral blood were drawn from each donor into EDTA-treated Vacutainer tubes. Ficoll-Paque density-gradient centrifugation was used to isolate PBMCs, with at least 7 million per sample. Trizol reagent was used to extract total RNA from PBMCs, with at least 6 micrograms per sample. The percentages of naive CD45RAhigh/CD27high T cells were determined by flow cytometry on a PBMC aliquot from every donor. From the germline V gene, CDR1 is SGHRS and CDR2 is YFSETQ. The junction carries 13 bases between V and J, which are trimmed by 1 base and 3 bases respectively. Measured from the cysteine to the phenylalanine, the CDR3 is 15 residues long. Only the CDR3 part of the read is kept: 45 bases, read in frame from the first base. The library was obtained by 5' RACE. A second PCR of about 6 to 12 cycles was run with a J-beta primer mix and a sample-barcoded 5' primer. A unique molecular identifier was introduced onto each TCR beta cDNA molecule by a template-switch 5' adaptor carrying 12 random nucleotides. Each sample yielded at least 2.5 million CDR3-containing paired-end reads. First-strand cDNA was synthesized from all RNA with the Mint cDNA synthesis kit, primed by a TRBC-specific oligonucleotide. After uracil-DNA glycosylase treatment, a first 18-cycle PCR used universal primers M1SS and BC2_uni_R on all cDNA. Per the source publication's procedure: Normalization of each sample was performed by random selection of 1 million high-quality reads, each carrying a distinct molecular identifier. Instead of being binned into consensus sequences, reads that shared molecular identifiers were thrown out. MiTCR, run with a Q25 quality threshold and the strictest error-elimination algorithm, handled CDR3 identification, clonotype clustering and error correction. Lower-bound total TCR beta diversity was estimated with a nonparametric unseen species model using Euler transformation. TCRdb itself trimmed the public reads at Q25 with fastp, ran MiXCR and retained productive beta chains. Rows with a matching CDR3 protein are joined into one entry that keeps the most common DNA and genes. Clone size and V and J calls follow TCRdb, not the original study. The sample data list roughly 1.9 million distinct CDR3 sequences, and roughly 43% of these were observed just once. The top ten clonotypes cover about 23% of the sample.

Rearrangement joined TRBV5-1 to TRBJ2-5, with TRBD1 perhaps the D gene, on 6 matching bases. Sequencing input: blood. The receptor was isolated from a human donor in good health. CDR3 reads: CASSLSKGVEETQYF. The nucleotide sequence is TGCGCCAGCAGCTTGTCTAAGGGGGTGGAAGAGACCCAGTACTTC.